The rows below give T cell receptor beta chains drawn from one sample of a study of blood T cell repertoires in COVID-19. Some clones are missing from TCRdb's copy, which holds only in-frame ones; the method was immunoSEQ multiplex PCR. This table has about 260,000 clones, over 80% appearing once. Sequences were obtained from peripheral blood. The source of these receptors is a woman in her 40s who had recovered from COVID-19. CDR3s include the opening cysteine and the closing phenylalanine or tryptophan. A D gene is named only where the DNA matches it firmly. The listing skips clone size in some rows; elsewhere it reads once, few, many or a size class.

D: TRBD1; V: TRBV10-3; size: -; J: TRBJ2-7; DNA: TGTGCCATCAGTGATCCAGGGACAGGGGCGTCCTACGAGCAGTACTTC; CDR3: CAISDPGTGASYEQYF
D: -; V: TRBV12-3/TRBV12-4; size: -; J: TRBJ2-3; DNA: TGTGCCAGCAGTTTAACAGTTCCAGATACGCAGTATTTT; CDR3: CASSLTVPDTQYF
D: TRBD2; V: TRBV6-5; size: -; J: TRBJ2-5; DNA: TGTGCCAGCAGTTACCAGCGGGGGGTCCAAGAGACCCAGTACTTC; CDR3: CASSYQRGVQETQYF
D: -; V: TRBV29-1; size: -; J: TRBJ2-6; DNA: TGCAGCGTTATCAGGGCTGGGGCCAACGTCCTGACTTTC; CDR3: CSVIRAGANVLTF
D: -; V: TRBV2; size: -; J: TRBJ2-7; DNA: TGTGCCAGCTCTCAGACCTACGAGCAGTACTTC; CDR3: CASSQTYEQYF
D: -; V: TRBV28; size: -; J: TRBJ1-1; DNA: TGTGCCAGCAGTTCGGGCGGGCACAAGAACACTGAAGCTTTCTTT; CDR3: CASSSGGHKNTEAFF
D: TRBD1; V: TRBV6-6; size: few; J: TRBJ1-1; DNA: TGTGCCAGCCGGGCAGGGGGCAGATTAACTGAAGCTTTCTTT; CDR3: CASRAGGRLTEAFF
D: -; V: TRBV9; size: -; J: TRBJ1-2; DNA: TGTGCCAGCAGCCCCACCCCGAGGGACACTTACTACACCTTC; CDR3: CASSPTPRDTYYTF
D: TRBD1; V: TRBV7-2; size: -; J: TRBJ2-1; DNA: TGTGCCAGCAGCTTACACCGGGACAGGGAGGTCAATGAGCAGTTCTTC; CDR3: CASSLHRDREVNEQFF
D: TRBD1; V: TRBV7-9; size: few; J: TRBJ2-7; DNA: TGTGCCAGCAGCTACTCATACCGGGACAGGAACTTC; CDR3: CASSYSYRDRNF
D: -; V: TRBV28; size: -; J: TRBJ2-3; DNA: TGTGCCAGCACAGAGGTCTCCAGAAACACAGATACGCAGTATTTT; CDR3: CASTEVSRNTDTQYF
D: -; V: TRBV5-5; size: -; J: TRBJ2-1; DNA: TGTGCCAGCAGTCTGACGGGGTACAATGAGCAGTTCTTC; CDR3: CASSLTGYNEQFF
D: TRBD1; V: TRBV6-5; size: -; J: TRBJ2-7; DNA: TGTGCCAGCAGTTACTCGACAGGGATCGACGAGCAGTACTTC; CDR3: CASSYSTGIDEQYF
D: -; V: TRBV6-6; size: -; J: TRBJ2-7; DNA: TGTGCCAGCAGAATGGGCGACGAGCAGTACTTC; CDR3: CASRMGDEQYF
D: -; V: TRBV2; size: -; J: TRBJ2-2; DNA: TGTGCCAGCATCTCAGGGGAGTACACCGGGGAGCTGTTTTTT; CDR3: CASISGEYTGELFF
D: -; V: TRBV18; size: -; J: TRBJ2-1; DNA: TGTGCCAGCTCACCACCCGGCGGGGCCTACAATGAGCAGTTCTTC; CDR3: CASSPPGGAYNEQFF
D: -; V: TRBV5-1; size: -; J: TRBJ2-1; DNA: TGCGCCAGCAGCGCCTCTGGAGGAAACGGCTACAATGAGCAGTTCTTC; CDR3: CASSASGGNGYNEQFF
D: -; V: TRBV6-5; size: -; J: TRBJ2-7; DNA: TGTGCCAGCAGTTACTCACTAGATAGTGCCTACGAGCAGTACTTC; CDR3: CASSYSLDSAYEQYF
D: -; V: TRBV11-2; size: -; J: TRBJ2-3; DNA: TGTGCCAGCAGCCCCCAGGGCGGAGGCACAGATACGCAGTATTTT; CDR3: CASSPQGGGTDTQYF
D: -; V: TRBV10-3; size: -; J: TRBJ2-3; DNA: TGTGCCATCATGAGGTCAGCCGACACAGATACGCAGTATTTT; CDR3: CAIMRSADTDTQYF
D: TRBD2; V: TRBV5-5; size: few; J: TRBJ2-3; DNA: TGTGCCAGCAGCTTGCCTAGCGGGGGGGGCACAGATACGCAGTATTTT; CDR3: CASSLPSGGGTDTQYF
D: TRBD2; V: TRBV4-2; size: once; J: TRBJ2-5; DNA: TGTGCCAGCAGCCAAGAGCGGGGGGGCCAAGAGACCCAGTACTTC; CDR3: CASSQERGGQETQYF
D: -; V: TRBV11-3; size: -; J: TRBJ1-4; DNA: TGTGCCAGCAGCTTATCGACAGGCTTCGGTGAAAAACTGTTTTTT; CDR3: CASSLSTGFGEKLFF
D: -; V: TRBV3-1/TRBV3-2; size: -; J: TRBJ1-4; DNA: TGTGCCAGCAGCCACCTCAGAGGGCGGTATGAAAAACTGTTTTTT; CDR3: CASSHLRGRYEKLFF
D: -; V: TRBV6-1; size: -; J: TRBJ1-5; DNA: TGTGCCAGCAGTGAACAGGACAACAATCAGCCCCAGCATTTT; CDR3: CASSEQDNNQPQHF
D: TRBD1; V: TRBV4-1; size: -; J: TRBJ1-4; DNA: TGCGCCAGCAGCCAACCACAGGGGACTAATGAAAAACTGTTTTTT; CDR3: CASSQPQGTNEKLFF
D: -; V: TRBV3-1/TRBV3-2; size: once; J: TRBJ2-7; DNA: TGTGCCAGTCAAAGTCAACAGGCCTACGAGCAGTACTTC; CDR3: CASQSQQAYEQYF
D: -; V: TRBV30; size: -; J: TRBJ1-4; DNA: TGTGCCTGGAGTGTACTGCGGGAAAAACTGTTTTTT; CDR3: CAWSVLREKLFF
D: TRBD1; V: TRBV7-9; size: -; J: TRBJ1-1; DNA: TGTGCCAGCAGCTTAGGACCGGGACAGGGGAGGTTTAACACTGAAGCTTTCTTT; CDR3: CASSLGPGQGRFNTEAFF
D: -; V: TRBV5-4; size: -; J: TRBJ1-1; DNA: TGTGCCAGCAGCTTGATCCAGGGGTTGAGCACTGAAGCTTTCTTT; CDR3: CASSLIQGLSTEAFF
D: TRBD1; V: TRBV5-6; size: -; J: TRBJ1-1; DNA: TGTGCCAGCAGCTTGCTGTGGGACAGGGGGTACCCTCTGAACACTGAAGCTTTCTTT; CDR3: CASSLLWDRGYPLNTEAFF
D: TRBD1; V: TRBV6-5; size: -; J: TRBJ2-7; DNA: TGTGCCACCCACGACAGGGGACGGTACGAGCAGTACTTC; CDR3: CATHDRGRYEQYF
D: TRBD1; V: TRBV28; size: -; J: TRBJ1-1; DNA: TGTGCCAGCAGTTTCCACAGGGGGGCGGACACTGAAGCTTTCTTT; CDR3: CASSFHRGADTEAFF
D: TRBD1; V: TRBV29-1; size: few; J: TRBJ1-2; DNA: TGCAGCGTTGGATGGACAGGGGGGTATGGCTACACCTTC; CDR3: CSVGWTGGYGYTF
D: -; V: TRBV7-9; size: -; J: TRBJ2-5; DNA: TGTGCCAGCAGCTTAGAAGGGAGAGGGACCCAGTACTTC; CDR3: CASSLEGRGTQYF
D: TRBD1; V: TRBV29-1; size: -; J: TRBJ1-2; DNA: TGCAGCGTGACAGGGGCCGCGGACTTCTATGGCTACACCTTC; CDR3: CSVTGAADFYGYTF
D: TRBD1; V: TRBV9; size: -; J: TRBJ1-4; DNA: TGTGCCAGCTCCCGAGGGGGCGTTAATGAAAAACTGTTTTTT; CDR3: CASSRGGVNEKLFF
D: -; V: TRBV5-1; size: -; J: TRBJ1-6; DNA: TGCGCCAGCAGCATGGACTCAGGGGTAAATTCACCCCTCCACTTT; CDR3: CASSMDSGVNSPLHF
D: TRBD1; V: TRBV7-6; size: -; J: TRBJ1-5; DNA: TGTGCCAGCAGCCCGGGACAGGGTGTCGCTCAGCCCCAGCATTTT; CDR3: CASSPGQGVAQPQHF
D: -; V: TRBV30; size: -; J: TRBJ2-7; DNA: TGTGCCTGGAGTGTACTTCGCATCCATAAAGACTACGAGCAGTACTTC; CDR3: CAWSVLRIHKDYEQYF
D: TRBD1; V: TRBV30; size: few; J: TRBJ1-1; DNA: TGTGCCCGCCGGGACAGGGTGATGATGAACACTGAAGCTTTCTTT; CDR3: CARRDRVMMNTEAFF
D: TRBD2; V: TRBV5-6; size: -; J: TRBJ2-5; DNA: TGTGCCAGCAGCTCAGGGACTAGCGATGTGACCCAGTACTTC; CDR3: CASSSGTSDVTQYF
D: TRBD1; V: TRBV27; size: -; J: TRBJ1-2; DNA: TGTGCCAGCAGTTTATCGATAAGGGGACAGGGGGGCCGCTCTAACTATGGCTACACCTTC; CDR3: CASSLSIRGQGGRSNYGYTF
D: -; V: TRBV2; size: -; J: TRBJ1-4; DNA: TGTGCCAGCAGTTACAGGAGAACTAATGAAAAACTGTTTTTT; CDR3: CASSYRRTNEKLFF